The clone carrying this TCR beta chain was counted a single time. With 4 bases removed from V and 5 bases from J, the gap between germline ends came to 9 bases. This CDR3 contains 12 residues. Germline lookup yields CDR1 SGHRS and CDR2 YFSETQ. This record belongs to a study of OX40 agonist ivuxolimab in advanced cancers. Some clones are missing from TCRdb's copy, which holds only in-frame ones; the method was immunoSEQ multiplex PCR. The repertoire holds about 93,000 clones, with under 95% as singletons. This rearrangement joins TRBV5-1 to TRBJ1-2; D remains unclear. The receptor comes from an adult with an advanced solid tumor such as melanoma, head and neck, liver or kidney cancer. Material: CD4+ or CD8+ T cells sorted from blood, obtained in a trial of the OX40 agonist ivuxolimab. CDR3 in amino acids: CASSPETYGYTF. CDR3 DNA: TGCGCCAGCAGCCCGGAGACTTATGGCTACACCTTC.